These T cell receptor beta chains were read from a single sample in a study of cytomegalovirus exposure and HLA in healthy donors. Libraries were prepared by immunoSEQ multiplex PCR; TCRdb keeps only in-frame clonotypes and omits some of them. The sample consists of 65,000 to 95,000 clones, more than 85% of them appearing once. The material sequenced was PBMCs. Receptor source: a young woman in good health and CMV-seronegative. The CDR3 runs from the conserved cysteine through the conserved F or W. Rows may omit the clone size; those that give it use once, few, many or a size class.

v_call	clone_size	j_call	cdr3_aa
TRBV6-1	.	TRBJ2-1	CASSELASGSVSEQFF
TRBV6-6	.	TRBJ2-7	CASIRYEQYF
TRBV7-2	.	TRBJ2-7	CASSLTPGLAGGLEQYF
TRBV6-6	.	TRBJ1-3	CASSWANSHSGNTIYF
TRBV7-2	.	TRBJ2-3	CASSLEPLGDTQYF
TRBV7-2	.	TRBJ2-7	CASSVSSGSYEQYF
TRBV5-1	.	TRBJ2-1	CASSLSTGVNEQFF
TRBV6-4	once	TRBJ2-3	CASSDSTGGADTQYF
TRBV7-2	.	TRBJ2-1	CASSLASPREQFF
TRBV9	.	TRBJ2-2	CASSVAYINTGELFF
TRBV9	.	TRBJ1-2	CASNQDSGRGYTF
TRBV5-5	.	TRBJ2-4	CASSLSTGGLAKNIQYF
TRBV10-2	.	TRBJ1-1	CASSGRGLITEAFF
TRBV7-2	.	TRBJ2-7	CASSSGTLHPSLYEQYF